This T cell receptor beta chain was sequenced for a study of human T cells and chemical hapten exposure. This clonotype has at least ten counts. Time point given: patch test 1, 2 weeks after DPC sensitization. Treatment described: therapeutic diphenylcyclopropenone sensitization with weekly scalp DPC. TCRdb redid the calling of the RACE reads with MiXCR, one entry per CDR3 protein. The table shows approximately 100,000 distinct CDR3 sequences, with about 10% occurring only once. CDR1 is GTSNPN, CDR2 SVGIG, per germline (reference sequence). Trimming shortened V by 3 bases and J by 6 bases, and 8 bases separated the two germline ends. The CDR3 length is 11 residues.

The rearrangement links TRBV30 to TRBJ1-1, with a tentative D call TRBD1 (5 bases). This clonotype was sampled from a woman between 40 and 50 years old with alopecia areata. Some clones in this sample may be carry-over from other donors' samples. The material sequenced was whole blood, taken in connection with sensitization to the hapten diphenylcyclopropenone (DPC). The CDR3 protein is CAWSSGPEAFF. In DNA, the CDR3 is TGTGCCTGGAGCTCGGGGCCTGAAGCTTTCTTT. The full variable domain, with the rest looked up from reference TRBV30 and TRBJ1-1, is SQTIHQWPATLVQPVGSPLSLECTVEGTSNPNLYWYRQAAGRGLQLLFYSVGIGQISSEVPQNLSASRPQDRQFILSSKKLLLSDSGFYLCAWSSGPEAFFGQGTRLTVV.